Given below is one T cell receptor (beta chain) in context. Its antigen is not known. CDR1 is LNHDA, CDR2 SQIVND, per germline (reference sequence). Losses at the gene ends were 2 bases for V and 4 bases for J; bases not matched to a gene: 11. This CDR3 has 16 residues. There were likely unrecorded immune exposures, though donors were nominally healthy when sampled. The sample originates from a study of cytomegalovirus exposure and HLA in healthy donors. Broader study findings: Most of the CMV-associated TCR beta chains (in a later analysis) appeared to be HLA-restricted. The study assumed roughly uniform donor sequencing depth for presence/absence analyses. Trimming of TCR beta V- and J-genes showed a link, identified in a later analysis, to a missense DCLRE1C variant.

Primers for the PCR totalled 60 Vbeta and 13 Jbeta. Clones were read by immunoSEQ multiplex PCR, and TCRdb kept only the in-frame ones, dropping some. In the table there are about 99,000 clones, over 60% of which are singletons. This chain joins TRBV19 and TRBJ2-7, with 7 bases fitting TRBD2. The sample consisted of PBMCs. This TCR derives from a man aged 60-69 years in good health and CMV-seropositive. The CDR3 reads CASSIPGRIGTYEQYF. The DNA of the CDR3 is TGTGCCAGTAGTATACCCGGGAGGATAGGGACTTACGAGCAGTACTTC.